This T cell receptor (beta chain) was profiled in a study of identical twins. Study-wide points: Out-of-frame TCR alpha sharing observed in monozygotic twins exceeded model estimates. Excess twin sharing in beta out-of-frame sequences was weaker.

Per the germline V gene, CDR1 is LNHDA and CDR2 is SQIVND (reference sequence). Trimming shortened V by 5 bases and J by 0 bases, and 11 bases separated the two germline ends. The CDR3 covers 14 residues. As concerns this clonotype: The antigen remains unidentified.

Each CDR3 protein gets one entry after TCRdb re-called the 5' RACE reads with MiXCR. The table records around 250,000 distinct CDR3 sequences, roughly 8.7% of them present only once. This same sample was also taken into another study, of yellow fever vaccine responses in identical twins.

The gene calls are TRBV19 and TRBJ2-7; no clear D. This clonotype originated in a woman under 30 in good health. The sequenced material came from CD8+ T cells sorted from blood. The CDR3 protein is CASSPSRNSYEQYF. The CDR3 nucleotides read TGTGCCAGTAGTCCGAGCAGGAACTCCTACGAGCAGTACTTC.